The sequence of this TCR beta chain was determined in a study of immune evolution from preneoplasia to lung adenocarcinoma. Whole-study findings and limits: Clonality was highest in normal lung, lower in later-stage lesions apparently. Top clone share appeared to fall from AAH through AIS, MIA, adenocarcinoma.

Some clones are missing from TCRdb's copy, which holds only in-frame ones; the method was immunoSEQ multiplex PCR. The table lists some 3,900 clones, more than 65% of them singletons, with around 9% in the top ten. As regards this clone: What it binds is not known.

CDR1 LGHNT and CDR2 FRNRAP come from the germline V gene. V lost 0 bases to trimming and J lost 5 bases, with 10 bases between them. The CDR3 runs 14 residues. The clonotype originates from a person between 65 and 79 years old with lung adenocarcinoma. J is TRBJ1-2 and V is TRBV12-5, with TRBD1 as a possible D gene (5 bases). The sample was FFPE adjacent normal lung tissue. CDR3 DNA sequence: TGTGCTAGTGGTTTGGTACCCGACAGATATGGCTACACCTTC. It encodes CASGLVPDRYGYTF. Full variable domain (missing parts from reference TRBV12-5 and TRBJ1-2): DARVTQTPRHKVTEMGQEVTMRCQPILGHNTVFWYRQTMMQGLELLAYFRNRAPLDDSGMPKDRFSAEMPDATLATLKIQPSEPRDSAVYFCASGLVPDRYGYTFGSGTRLTVV.